This is a list of T cell receptor beta chains from one sample in a study of control samples from healthy donors and cancer patients. Assay: immunoSEQ multiplex PCR; the TCRdb copy retains only in-frame clones and omits some. The top ten hold around 21% of the sample, which has about 89,000 clones, about 89% seen once. The sequencing sample was made of blood. The source is a man aged 25-45 years in good health. CDR3s include the opening cysteine and the closing phenylalanine or tryptophan. A D gene is named only where the DNA matches it firmly. Expanded clones are given a class, and other clones once, few, many or no size at all.

TRBV24-1,.,TRBJ2-2,TRBD1,CATRAGTGEGGELFF,TGTGCCACCAGAGCCGGGACAGGGGAGGGCGGGGAGCTGTTTTTT
TRBV2,.,TRBJ1-6,.,CASIRLLNSPLHF,TGTGCCTCCATCCGTCTTCTTAATTCACCCCTCCACTTT
TRBV4-1,.,TRBJ1-5,.,CASSTQRGDNQPQHF,TGCGCCAGCAGCACCCAGAGAGGGGACAATCAGCCCCAGCATTTT
TRBV15,.,TRBJ2-1,TRBD1,CATSRSPGTGYNEQFF,TGTGCCACCAGCAGAAGTCCCGGGACAGGGTACAATGAGCAGTTCTTC
TRBV11-3,.,TRBJ1-1,.,CASSLGKEEAFF,TGTGCCAGCAGCTTAGGGAAGGAGGAAGCTTTCTTT
TRBV14,.,TRBJ2-5,.,CASSHHRRTENQETQYF,TGTGCCAGCAGCCACCATCGAAGGACAGAAAACCAAGAGACCCAGTACTTC
TRBV24-1,few,TRBJ2-5,.,CATSDGPRETQYF,TGTGCCACCAGTGATGGGCCGCGTGAGACCCAGTACTTC
TRBV4-2,.,TRBJ2-1,.,CASSLGGQSNEQFF,TGTGCCAGCAGCCTGGGGGGGCAGTCCAATGAGCAGTTCTTC
TRBV5-1,.,TRBJ2-3,.,CASSWGSSRGTDTQYF,TGCGCCAGCAGCTGGGGGAGTAGTCGGGGCACAGATACGCAGTATTTT
TRBV18,few,TRBJ1-2,.,CASSSRRDYGYTF,TGTGCCAGCTCCTCGCGGAGGGACTATGGCTACACCTTC
TRBV28,few,TRBJ1-2,.,CASLRDGIIGYTF,TGTGCCAGTTTACGGGACGGCATTATTGGCTACACCTTC
TRBV28,.,TRBJ1-4,TRBD1,CASTQGDEKLFF,TGTGCCAGCACTCAGGGGGATGAAAAACTGTTTTTT
TRBV11-3,.,TRBJ2-1,TRBD1,CASSLASGTGLYNEQFF,TGTGCCAGCAGCTTAGCATCGGGGACAGGGCTTTACAATGAGCAGTTCTTC
TRBV7-9,.,TRBJ1-3,TRBD1,CASSSTGAVGNTIYF,TGTGCCAGCAGCTCCACAGGGGCCGTCGGAAACACCATATATTTT
TRBV27,.,TRBJ1-2,.,CASSFTVNYGYTF,TGTGCCAGCAGTTTCACAGTTAACTATGGCTACACCTTC
TRBV6-5,.,TRBJ2-7,.,CASSYQGSPYEQYF,TGTGCCAGCAGTTACCAGGGATCTCCCTACGAGCAGTACTTC
TRBV2,.,TRBJ1-5,.,CASSVADQPQHF,TGTGCCAGCAGTGTGGCCGATCAGCCCCAGCATTTT
TRBV7-3,.,TRBJ2-1,TRBD2,CASTDGLAGNEQFF,TGTGCCAGCACCGATGGACTAGCGGGGAATGAGCAGTTCTTC
TRBV27,.,TRBJ1-5,.,CASSAAPTGQPQHF,TGTGCCAGCAGCGCGGCCCCCACAGGTCAGCCCCAGCATTTT
TRBV1,.,TRBJ2-1,.,CTSGGDRVTYNEQFF,TGCACCAGCGGGGGGGACAGGGTTACCTACAATGAGCAGTTCTTC
TRBV5-1,once,TRBJ1-2,.,CASSLIPLTDYGYTF,TGCGCCAGCAGCTTGATCCCCCTAACGGACTATGGCTACACCTTC
TRBV6-5,once,TRBJ2-3,.,CASSSPRSADTQYF,TGTGCCAGCAGTTCTCCCCGGTCCGCAGATACGCAGTATTTT
TRBV29-1,.,TRBJ1-2,TRBD1,CSVPGQGRGYGYTF,TGCAGCGTTCCCGGACAGGGGCGGGGCTATGGCTACACCTTC
TRBV9,.,TRBJ2-3,.,CASSVYSGGTDTQYF,TGTGCCAGCAGCGTGTATTCCGGAGGCACAGATACGCAGTATTTT
TRBV27,many,TRBJ1-2,.,CASSLSSQAYGYTF,TGTGCCAGCAGTTTATCGTCCCAGGCCTATGGCTACACCTTC
TRBV19,.,TRBJ2-7,.,CASSIRPGPYEQYF,TGTGCCAGTAGTATCCGTCCGGGCCCCTACGAGCAGTACTTC
TRBV5-1,.,TRBJ2-5,.,CASSLDGVNQETQYF,TGCGCCAGCAGCTTGGACGGGGTAAATCAAGAGACCCAGTACTTC
TRBV11-2,.,TRBJ1-1,.,CASSFAQQNTEAFF,TGTGCCAGCAGCTTCGCGCAGCAGAACACTGAAGCTTTCTTT
TRBV30,.,TRBJ1-5,.,CAWSVLGRGNQPQHF,TGTGCCTGGAGTGTCCTAGGAAGGGGCAATCAGCCCCAGCATTTT
TRBV10-3,.,TRBJ2-3,.,CAISQGGTTDTQYF,TGTGCCATCAGTCAGGGCGGTACGACAGATACGCAGTATTTT
TRBV18,.,TRBJ1-2,.,CASSRDGESAGYTF,TGTGCCAGCTCACGGGATGGGGAAAGTGCTGGCTACACCTTC
TRBV15,once,TRBJ2-1,.,CATSRDRRDNEQFF,TGTGCCACCAGCAGAGATCGGAGGGACAATGAGCAGTTCTTC
TRBV11-2,.,TRBJ2-5,.,CASSSGPEKETQYF,TGTGCCAGCAGCTCTGGGCCGGAAAAAGAGACCCAGTACTTC
TRBV25-1,once,TRBJ1-6,TRBD1,CASSGTTGGIGSPLHF,TGTGCCAGCAGTGGGACGACAGGGGGCATAGGTTCACCCCTCCACTTT
TRBV4-1,.,TRBJ1-1,.,CASSQDSTGGWAEAFF,TGCGCCAGCAGCCAAGATTCGACGGGGGGCTGGGCTGAAGCTTTCTTT
TRBV7-9,.,TRBJ2-1,.,CASSPQGMAGDEQFF,TGTGCCAGCAGCCCACAGGGAATGGCCGGCGATGAGCAGTTCTTC
TRBV15,few,TRBJ2-1,TRBD2,CATSRDPSGENEQFF,TGTGCCACCAGCAGAGATCCTAGCGGGGAGAATGAGCAGTTCTTC
TRBV30,.,TRBJ1-2,.,CAWSVTENYGYTF,TGTGCCTGGAGTGTAACAGAAAACTATGGCTACACCTTC
TRBV5-1,.,TRBJ1-1,.,CASSLANGEAFF,TGCGCCAGCAGCTTGGCGAACGGGGAAGCTTTCTTT
TRBV15,.,TRBJ1-1,.,CATSRVGGTEAFF,TGTGCCACCAGCAGAGTTGGGGGCACTGAAGCTTTCTTT
TRBV3-1/TRBV3-2,.,TRBJ2-3,TRBD2,CASSHQPASGGLADTQYF,TGTGCCAGCAGTCACCAGCCCGCCAGCGGGGGACTTGCAGATACGCAGTATTTT
TRBV6-1,.,TRBJ1-1,.,CASSEGWGGGTEAFF,TGTGCCAGCAGTGAGGGTTGGGGGGGTGGCACTGAAGCTTTCTTT
TRBV6-2/TRBV6-3,.,TRBJ1-1,.,CASSGGSNTEAFF,TGTGCCAGCAGCGGGGGGTCGAACACTGAAGCTTTCTTT
TRBV6-6,.,TRBJ1-3,.,CASSYRGAQGNTIYF,TGTGCCAGCAGTTACAGGGGGGCTCAGGGAAACACCATATATTTT
TRBV6-1,.,TRBJ2-2,.,CASSEGGAPNTGELFF,TGTGCCAGCAGTGAAGGAGGGGCCCCGAACACCGGGGAGCTGTTTTTT
TRBV6-5,.,TRBJ1-5,.,CASTITGWSNQPQHF,TGTGCCAGCACCATTACAGGGTGGAGCAATCAGCCCCAGCATTTT
TRBV5-6,.,TRBJ1-1,.,CASSLRRGFWGTEAFF,TGTGCCAGCAGCTTGCGAAGGGGATTCTGGGGCACTGAAGCTTTCTTT
TRBV30,.,TRBJ2-2,.,CAWSRGPGTGELFF,TGTGCCTGGAGCAGGGGCCCGGGCACCGGGGAGCTGTTTTTT
TRBV4-2,.,TRBJ1-1,.,CASSQDSLHTEAFF,TGTGCCAGCAGCCAAGACAGCTTACACACTGAAGCTTTCTTT
TRBV5-4,.,TRBJ1-2,.,CASSLARGDGYTF,TGTGCCAGCAGCTTAGCGAGGGGGGACGGCTACACCTTC
TRBV6-5,.,TRBJ2-3,.,CASSTGHPSTDTQYF,TGTGCCAGCAGTACCGGACACCCTAGCACAGATACGCAGTATTTT
TRBV6-1,.,TRBJ1-6,TRBD1,CASREQGAKGNSPLHF,TGTGCCAGCAGAGAACAGGGGGCTAAGGGAAATTCACCCCTCCACTTT
TRBV2,.,TRBJ1-1,.,CASRGLGTEAFF,TGTGCCAGCAGGGGGCTGGGCACTGAAGCTTTCTTT